A selection of T cell receptor beta chains follows, all from one sample in a study of T cell responses to AZD1222 COVID-19 vaccine. TCRdb's copy holds only in-frame clones and misses some; the assay was immunoSEQ multiplex PCR. The repertoire holds 130,000 or so clones, with around 90% as singletons. Material: peripheral blood, obtained on day 0 of AZD1222 vaccination. The receptors originated from an adult in good health. Both conserved end residues are part of each CDR3. A D gene is named only where the DNA matches it firmly. The listing skips clone size in some rows; elsewhere it reads once, few, many or a size class.

V	size	J	D	CDR3	DNA
TRBV6-4	.	TRBJ1-5	.	CASSEILNNQPQHF	TGTGCCAGCAGTGAGATACTGAACAATCAGCCCCAGCATTTT
TRBV10-3	.	TRBJ1-2	.	CAISDGGTSGYTF	TGTGCCATCAGTGATGGTGGGACCAGTGGCTACACCTTC
TRBV3-1/TRBV3-2	.	TRBJ2-4	.	CASSLRGAENIQYF	TGTGCCAGCAGCCTAAGGGGCGCGGAGAACATTCAGTACTTC
TRBV27	.	TRBJ1-2	.	CASSLGHPYGYTF	TGTGCCAGCAGTTTGGGGCACCCCTATGGCTACACCTTC
TRBV5-4	.	TRBJ1-2	.	CASSAGLNYGYTF	TGTGCCAGCAGTGCCGGACTTAACTATGGCTACACCTTC
TRBV7-8	.	TRBJ1-4	.	CASSLTGTTNEKLFF	TGTGCCAGCAGCTTAACAGGGACTACTAATGAAAAACTGTTTTTT
TRBV6-5	.	TRBJ1-1	TRBD1	CASRPGQGNTEAFF	TGTGCCAGCAGGCCGGGACAGGGGAACACTGAAGCTTTCTTT
TRBV10-3	.	TRBJ2-2	.	CAISTGRSAGELFF	TGTGCCATCAGTACAGGGCGGTCCGCCGGGGAGCTGTTTTTT
TRBV11-2	.	TRBJ1-2	TRBD1	CASTLLDRAGGYTF	TGTGCCAGCACCCTTTTGGACAGGGCTGGTGGCTACACCTTC
TRBV5-1	.	TRBJ1-1	.	CASSSGTFPNTEAFF	TGCGCCAGCAGTTCCGGGACATTCCCGAACACTGAAGCTTTCTTT
TRBV7-8	.	TRBJ2-1	.	CASSRGLDYNEQFF	TGTGCCAGCAGCCGTGGGCTCGACTACAATGAGCAGTTCTTC
TRBV9	.	TRBJ1-3	.	CASSVGRPGRIGGNTIYF	TGTGCCAGCAGCGTAGGTCGCCCAGGGCGTATCGGTGGAAACACCATATATTTT
TRBV20-1	.	TRBJ2-1	.	CSAYSGNEQFF	TGCAGTGCTTACTCCGGCAATGAGCAGTTCTTC
TRBV7-6	.	TRBJ2-7	TRBD1	CASRPGTGLQEQYF	TGTGCCAGCAGACCCGGGACAGGGTTGCAGGAGCAGTACTTC
TRBV27	.	TRBJ1-1	.	CASSHKKRMPNTEAFF	TGTGCCAGCAGTCATAAGAAGAGGATGCCGAACACTGAAGCTTTCTTT
TRBV28	.	TRBJ1-2	.	CASSRGVTVYGYTF	TGTGCCAGCAGTCGAGGAGTAACGGTCTATGGCTACACCTTC
TRBV18	.	TRBJ1-6	TRBD1	CASSPLGQGAWNSPLHF	TGTGCCAGCTCACCACTCGGACAGGGGGCATGGAATTCACCCCTCCACTTT
TRBV6-2/TRBV6-3	.	TRBJ1-2	.	CASSWAVGHGYTF	TGTGCCAGCAGTTGGGCGGTAGGACATGGCTACACCTTC
TRBV3-1/TRBV3-2	once	TRBJ2-7	.	CASSQDPPGKTGEQYF	TGTGCCAGCAGCCAAGATCCTCCGGGAAAAACCGGCGAGCAGTACTTC
TRBV15	.	TRBJ1-3	.	CATSTHRKAGNTIYF	TGTGCCACCAGCACCCACAGAAAGGCCGGAAACACCATATATTTT
TRBV19	.	TRBJ1-2	.	CASSPTSRAHGYTF	TGTGCCAGTAGCCCGACGTCCCGGGCACATGGCTACACCTTC
TRBV19	.	TRBJ1-1	.	CASSSRGTPLNTEAFF	TGTGCCAGTAGCTCGAGAGGGACACCCCTGAACACTGAAGCTTTCTTT
TRBV6-5	.	TRBJ2-5	.	CASSYSGETQYF	TGTGCCAGCAGTTACTCGGGGGAGACCCAGTACTTC